Below, 10 T cell receptor beta chains from the same sample are listed, as sequenced in a study of Ad26.COV2.S vaccination and SARS-CoV-2 variants. The table came from immunoSEQ multiplex PCR; TCRdb's copy has only in-frame clones and leaves some out. The data hold roughly 700,000 clones, with roughly nine tenths observed a single time. Treatment reported: about 20 received Ad26.COV2.S at low or high dose, single or two shots; several received placebo; per-sample allocation not given. Specimens were obtained on day 63 following the first vaccine or placebo injection. The sequencing used peripheral blood, collected in a trial of Ad26.COV2.S vaccine versus placebo. The receptors were gathered from a person aged 18-65 years who received the Ad26.COV2.S COVID-19 vaccine or a placebo.

The chain is built from TRBV30 and TRBJ2-1, with 11 bases identical to TRBD2. This CDR3 contains 15 residues. V gave up 1 base and J gave up 6 bases; unmatched junction bases: 5. CDR1 and CDR2 from the germline V gene are GTSNPN and SVGIG (reference sequence). CDR3 protein: CAWSAGLAVPNEQFF. CDR3 DNA sequence: TGTGCCTGGAGTGCGGGACTAGCGGTACCCAATGAGCAGTTCTTC.

This clone was recorded once. The chain combines TRBV7-9 with TRBJ2-3, with TRBD2 matching 10 bases. V was pared by 8 bases and J by 5 bases, with 10 bases of the junction left unmatched. The CDR3 runs to 15 residues. Germline CDR1 reads SEHNR; CDR2 reads FQNEAQ (reference sequence). In DNA form, the CDR3 reads TGTGCCAGCGGATCAGCGGGAGGGTCCGGAGATACGCAGTATTTT. Protein product: CASGSAGGSGDTQYF.

This clone has a single count. The chain joins TRBV6-5 to TRBJ1-5; D remains unclear. The V end lost 7 bases, the J end lost 0 bases, and 10 bases lay between the germline ends. There are 14 residues in the CDR3. Per the germline V gene, CDR1 is MNHEY and CDR2 is SVGAGI. CDR3 region: CASNSAVSNQPQHF. The CDR3 DNA reads TGTGCCAGCAATTCGGCTGTTAGCAATCAGCCCCAGCATTTT.

The J gene is TRBJ1-2, the V gene TRBV4-1; perhaps TRBD1 as D (5 bases). CDR1 and CDR2 from the germline V gene are MGHRA and YSYEKL. The CDR3 is 13 residues long. The V end was cut by 8 bases, the J end by 6 bases, with 16 bases between. The CDR3 loop reads CASSGPLKDGYTF. In nucleotides, the CDR3 is TGCGCCAGCTCGGGACCGTTAAAGGATGGCTACACCTTC.

V gene TRBV29-1 combines with J gene TRBJ1-1; D is perhaps TRBD1 (5 bases). The germline V gene encodes CDR1 SQVTM and CDR2 ANQGSEA. The CDR3 spans 13 residues. The germline V and J ends were trimmed by 7 bases and 1 base, with 13 bases remaining between them. Written as DNA, the CDR3 is TGCAGCGCGGCAGGGACGCGGAACACTGAAGCTTTCTTT. It yields the protein CSAAGTRNTEAFF.

The chain combines TRBV20-1 with TRBJ2-1; D is undetermined. V shed 2 bases and J shed 7 bases, with 6 bases lying between them. This CDR3 is built from 11 residues. Per germline, CDR1 DFQATT and CDR2 SNEGSKA (reference sequence). Here the CDR3 DNA reads TGCAGTGCTAGATTTCGTAATGAGCAGTTCTTC. It codes for CSARFRNEQFF.

This rearrangement joins TRBV7-3 to TRBJ2-2; a possible D gene is TRBD1 (6 bases). V shed 4 bases and J shed 1 base, with 7 bases lying between them. The V gene's germline CDR1 is SGHTA and CDR2 FQGTGA. The length of the CDR3 is 14 residues. CDR3 nucleotide sequence: TGTGCCAGCAGCTCGACAGGGAACACCGGGGAGCTGTTTTTT. It translates to CASSSTGNTGELFF.

The gene calls are TRBV7-9 and TRBJ2-1, with D unclear. V was clipped by 1 base and J by 13 bases, with 11 bases between them. The CDR3 is 12 residues long. Germline V CDR1 and CDR2: SEHNR, FQNEAQ (reference sequence). CDR3 in DNA: TGTGCCAGCAGCTTAGACGGACCTATACAGTTCTTC. It is translated as CASSLDGPIQFF.

This clone was counted only a few times. The sample has other DNA sequences that encode this CDR3 too. The genes are TRBV18 and TRBJ1-6; TRBD1 agrees at 10 bases. After removal of 3 bases from V and 7 bases from J, the junction contained 0 bases not matched to a gene. Germline V CDR1 and CDR2: KGHSH, LQKENI. This CDR3 region has 14 residues. The CDR3 reads CASSPDRGNSPLHF. CDR3 nucleotides: TGTGCCAGCTCACCGGACAGGGGGAATTCACCCCTCCACTTT.

The chain couples TRBV6-2 or TRBV6-3 to TRBJ1-6, with unresolved D. The V gene lost 6 bases and the J gene lost 0 bases, with 9 bases spanning the gap. The CDR3 is made up of 15 amino acids. The germline CDR1 and CDR2 sequences are MNHEY and SVGEGT. In DNA, the CDR3 is TGTGCCAGCAGGTACGGGAGCTCCTATAATTCACCCCTCCACTTT. Translating gives CASRYGSSYNSPLHF.